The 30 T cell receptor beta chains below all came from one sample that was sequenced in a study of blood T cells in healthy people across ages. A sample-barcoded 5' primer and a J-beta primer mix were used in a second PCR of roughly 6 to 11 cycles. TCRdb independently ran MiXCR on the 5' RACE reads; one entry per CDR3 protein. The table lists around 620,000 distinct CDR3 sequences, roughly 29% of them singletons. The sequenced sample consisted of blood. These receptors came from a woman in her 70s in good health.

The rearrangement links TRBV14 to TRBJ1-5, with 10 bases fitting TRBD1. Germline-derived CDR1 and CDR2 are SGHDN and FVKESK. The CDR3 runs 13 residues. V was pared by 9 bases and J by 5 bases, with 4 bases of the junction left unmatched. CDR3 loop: CARRQGADQPQHF. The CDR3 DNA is TGTGCCAGAAGACAGGGGGCAGATCAGCCCCAGCATTTT.

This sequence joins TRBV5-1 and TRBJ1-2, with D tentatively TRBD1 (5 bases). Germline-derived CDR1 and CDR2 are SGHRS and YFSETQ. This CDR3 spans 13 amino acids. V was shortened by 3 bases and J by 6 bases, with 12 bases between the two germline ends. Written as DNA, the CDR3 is TGCGCCAGCAGCTCGGGGGGGAGGGATGGCTACACCTTC. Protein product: CASSSGGRDGYTF.

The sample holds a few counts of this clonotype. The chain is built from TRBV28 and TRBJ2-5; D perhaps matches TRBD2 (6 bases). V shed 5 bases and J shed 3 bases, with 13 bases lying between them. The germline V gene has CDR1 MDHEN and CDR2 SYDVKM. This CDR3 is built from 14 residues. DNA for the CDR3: TGTGCCAGCAGTGGGGCTAGCGCGGAAGAGACCCAGTACTTC. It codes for CASSGASAEETQYF.

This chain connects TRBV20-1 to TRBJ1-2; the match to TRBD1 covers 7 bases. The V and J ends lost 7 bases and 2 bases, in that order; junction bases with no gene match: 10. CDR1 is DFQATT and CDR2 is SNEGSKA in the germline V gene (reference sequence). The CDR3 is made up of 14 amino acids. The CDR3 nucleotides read TGCAGTGTCGGACCTCGACAGGGCAACTATGGCTACACCTTC. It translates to CSVGPRQGNYGYTF.

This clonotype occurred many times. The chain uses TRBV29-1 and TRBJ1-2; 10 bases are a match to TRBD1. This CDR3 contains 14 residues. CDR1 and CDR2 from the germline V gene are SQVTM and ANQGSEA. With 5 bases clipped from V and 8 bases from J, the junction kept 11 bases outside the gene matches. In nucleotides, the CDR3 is TGCAGCGTTATTCCCCGACAGGGGGCGAAGGGCTACACCTTC. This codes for CSVIPRQGAKGYTF. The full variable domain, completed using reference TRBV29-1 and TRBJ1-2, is SAVISQKPSRDICQRGTSLTIQCQVDSQVTMMFWYRQQPGQSLTLIATANQGSEATYESGFVIDKFPISRPNLTFSTLTVSNMSPEDSSIYLCSVIPRQGAKGYTFGSGTRLTVV.

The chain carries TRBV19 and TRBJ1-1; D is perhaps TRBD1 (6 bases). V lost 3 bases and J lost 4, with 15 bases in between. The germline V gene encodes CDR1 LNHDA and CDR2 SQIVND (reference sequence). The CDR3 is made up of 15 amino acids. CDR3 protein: CASSIEGHLSTEAFF. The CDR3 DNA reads TGTGCCAGTAGTATCGAGGGACACCTAAGCACTGAAGCTTTCTTT.

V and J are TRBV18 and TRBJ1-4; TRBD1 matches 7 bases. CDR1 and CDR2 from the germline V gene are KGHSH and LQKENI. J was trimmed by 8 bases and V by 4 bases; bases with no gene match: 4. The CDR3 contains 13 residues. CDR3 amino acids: CASSQGAKEKLFF. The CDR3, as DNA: TGTGCCAGCTCACAGGGGGCGAAGGAAAAACTGTTTTTT.

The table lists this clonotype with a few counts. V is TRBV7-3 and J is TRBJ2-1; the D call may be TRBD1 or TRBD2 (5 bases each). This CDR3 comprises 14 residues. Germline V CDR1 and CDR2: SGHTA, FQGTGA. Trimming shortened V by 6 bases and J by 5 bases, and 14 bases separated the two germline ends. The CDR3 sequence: CASSSGTPHNEQFF. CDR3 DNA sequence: TGTGCCAGCAGTTCCGGGACCCCCCACAATGAGCAGTTCTTC.

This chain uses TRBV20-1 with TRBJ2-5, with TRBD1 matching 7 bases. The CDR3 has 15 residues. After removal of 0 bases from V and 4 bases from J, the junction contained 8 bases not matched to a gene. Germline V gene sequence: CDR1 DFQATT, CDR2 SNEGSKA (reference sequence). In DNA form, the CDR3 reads TGCAGTGCTAGAGATTCAGGGGGTTGGAGAGAGACCCAGTACTTC. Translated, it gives CSARDSGGWRETQYF.

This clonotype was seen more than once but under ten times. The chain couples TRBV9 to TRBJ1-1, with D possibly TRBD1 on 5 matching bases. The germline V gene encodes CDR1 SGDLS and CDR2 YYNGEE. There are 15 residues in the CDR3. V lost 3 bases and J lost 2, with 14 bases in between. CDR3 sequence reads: CASSGAGTPNTEAFF. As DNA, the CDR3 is TGTGCCAGCAGCGGAGCCGGGACTCCAAACACTGAAGCTTTCTTT.

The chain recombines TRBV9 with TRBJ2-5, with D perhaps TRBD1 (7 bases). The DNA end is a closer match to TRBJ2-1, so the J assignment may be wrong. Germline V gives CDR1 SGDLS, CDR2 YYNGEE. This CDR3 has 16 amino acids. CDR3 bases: TGTGCCAGCAGCGTCCGCCAGGGGGGCGCCAAGGATGAGCAGTTCTTC. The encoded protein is CASSVRQGGAKDEQFF.

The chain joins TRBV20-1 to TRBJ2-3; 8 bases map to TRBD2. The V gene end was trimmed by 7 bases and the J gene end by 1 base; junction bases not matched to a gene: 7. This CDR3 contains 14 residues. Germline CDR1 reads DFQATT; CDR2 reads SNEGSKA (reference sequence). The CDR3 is CSVRSGVGTDTQYF. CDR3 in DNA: TGCAGTGTCCGTAGCGGGGTGGGCACAGATACGCAGTATTTT.

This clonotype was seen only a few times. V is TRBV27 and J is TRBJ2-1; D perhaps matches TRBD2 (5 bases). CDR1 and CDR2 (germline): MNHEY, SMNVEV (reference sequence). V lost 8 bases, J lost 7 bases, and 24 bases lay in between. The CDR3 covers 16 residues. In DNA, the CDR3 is TGTGCCAGCTCCCGGGCAGGCAGCCCCACGGGGAATGAGCAGTTCTTC. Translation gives CASSRAGSPTGNEQFF.

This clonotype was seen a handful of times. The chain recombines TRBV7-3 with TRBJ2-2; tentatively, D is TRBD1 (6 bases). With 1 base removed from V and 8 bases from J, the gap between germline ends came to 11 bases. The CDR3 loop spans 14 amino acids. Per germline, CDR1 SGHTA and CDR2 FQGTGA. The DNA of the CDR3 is TGTGCCAGCAGCTTAAACAGGGTATCGGGGGAGCTGTTTTTT. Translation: CASSLNRVSGELFF.

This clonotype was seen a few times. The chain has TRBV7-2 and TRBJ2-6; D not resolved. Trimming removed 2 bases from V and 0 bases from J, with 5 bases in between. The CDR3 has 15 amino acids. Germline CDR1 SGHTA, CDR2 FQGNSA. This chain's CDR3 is CASSLQDSGANVLTF. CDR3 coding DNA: TGTGCCAGCAGCTTACAAGACTCTGGGGCCAACGTCCTGACTTTC.

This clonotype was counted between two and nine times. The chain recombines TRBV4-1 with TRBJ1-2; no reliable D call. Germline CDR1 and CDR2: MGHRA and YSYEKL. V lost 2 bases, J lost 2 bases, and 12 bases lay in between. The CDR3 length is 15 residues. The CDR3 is CASSQRRTSNYGYTF. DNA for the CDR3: TGCGCCAGCAGCCAACGAAGGACTTCCAACTATGGCTACACCTTC.

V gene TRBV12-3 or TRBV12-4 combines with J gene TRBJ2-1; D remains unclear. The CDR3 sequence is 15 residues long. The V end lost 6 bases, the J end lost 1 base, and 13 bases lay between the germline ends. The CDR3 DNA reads TGTGCCAGCAGCCTCCCCCCCTTTTCCTACAATGAGCAGTTCTTC. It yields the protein CASSLPPFSYNEQFF.

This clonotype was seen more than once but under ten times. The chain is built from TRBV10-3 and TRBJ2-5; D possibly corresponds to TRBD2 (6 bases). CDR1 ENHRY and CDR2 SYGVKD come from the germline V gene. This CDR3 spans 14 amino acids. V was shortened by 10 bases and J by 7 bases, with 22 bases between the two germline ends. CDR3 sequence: CATAVGGAEATQYF. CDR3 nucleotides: TGTGCCACGGCTGTAGGCGGGGCGGAGGCGACCCAGTACTTC.

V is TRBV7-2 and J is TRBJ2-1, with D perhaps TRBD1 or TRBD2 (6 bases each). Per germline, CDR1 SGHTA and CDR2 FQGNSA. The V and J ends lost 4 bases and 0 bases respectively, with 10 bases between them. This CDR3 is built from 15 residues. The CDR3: CASSSGGHSYNEQFF. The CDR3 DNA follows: TGTGCCAGCAGCTCCGGGGGCCACTCCTACAATGAGCAGTTCTTC.

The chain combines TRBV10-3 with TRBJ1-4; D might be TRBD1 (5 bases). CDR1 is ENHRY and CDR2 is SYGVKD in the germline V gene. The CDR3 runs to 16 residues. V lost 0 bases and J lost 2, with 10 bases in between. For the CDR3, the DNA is TGTGCCATCAGTGAGTCGTCAGGGTCCACTAATGAAAAACTGTTTTTT. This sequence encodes CAISESSGSTNEKLFF.

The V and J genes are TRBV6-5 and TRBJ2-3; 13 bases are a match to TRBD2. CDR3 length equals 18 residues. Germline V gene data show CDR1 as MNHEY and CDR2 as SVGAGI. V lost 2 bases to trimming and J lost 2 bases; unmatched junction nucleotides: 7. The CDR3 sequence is CASSYPRTSGGNTDTQYF. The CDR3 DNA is TGTGCCAGCAGTTACCCTCGGACTAGCGGGGGTAACACAGATACGCAGTATTTT.

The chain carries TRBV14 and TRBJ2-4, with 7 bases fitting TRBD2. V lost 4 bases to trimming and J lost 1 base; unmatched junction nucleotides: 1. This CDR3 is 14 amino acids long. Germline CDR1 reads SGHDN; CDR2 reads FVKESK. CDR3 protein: CASSPAGAKNIQYF. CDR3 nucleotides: TGTGCCAGCAGCCCAGCGGGGGCCAAAAACATTCAGTACTTC.

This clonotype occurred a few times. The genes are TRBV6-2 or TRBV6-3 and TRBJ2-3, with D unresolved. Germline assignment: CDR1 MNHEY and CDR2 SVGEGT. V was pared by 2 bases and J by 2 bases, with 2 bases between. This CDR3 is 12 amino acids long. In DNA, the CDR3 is TGTGCCAGCAGTTACCCCACAGATACGCAGTATTTT. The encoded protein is CASSYPTDTQYF.

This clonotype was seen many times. Written as DNA, the CDR3 is TGTGCCAGCAGCCCGACAGGGGGCCGAGAGACCCAGTACTTC. Translated: CASSPTGGRETQYF. The V call is TRBV7-9, the J call TRBJ2-1, with 10 bases aligning to TRBD1. The end of the DNA aligns better with TRBJ2-5, so the J call may be wrong. Looked up from germline, CDR1 is SEHNR and CDR2 is FQNEAQ (reference sequence). This CDR3 region has 14 residues.

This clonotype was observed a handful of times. The CDR3 loop is CASSERSGTSGGRSETQYF. Here the CDR3 DNA reads TGTGCCAGCAGCGAACGTTCCGGGACTAGCGGGGGCAGGTCGGAGACCCAGTACTTC. The rearrangement links TRBV9 to TRBJ2-5, with TRBD2 matching 14 bases. The CDR3 spans 19 residues. In germline, CDR1 is SGDLS, CDR2 YYNGEE. The J segment lost 5 bases and the V segment lost 3 bases, leaving 15 bases of the junction unmatched.

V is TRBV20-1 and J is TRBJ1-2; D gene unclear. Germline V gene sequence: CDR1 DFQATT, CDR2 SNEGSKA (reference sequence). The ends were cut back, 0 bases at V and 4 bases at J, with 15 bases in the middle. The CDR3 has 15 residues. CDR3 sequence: CSARDLGGSPYGYTF. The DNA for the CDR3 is TGCAGTGCTAGAGATTTGGGAGGGAGTCCCTATGGCTACACCTTC.

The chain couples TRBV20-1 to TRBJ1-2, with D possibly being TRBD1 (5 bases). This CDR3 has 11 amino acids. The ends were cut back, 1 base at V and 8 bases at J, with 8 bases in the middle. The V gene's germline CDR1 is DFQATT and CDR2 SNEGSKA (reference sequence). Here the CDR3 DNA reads TGCAGTGCTAGAGTTTGGGGCGGCTACACCTTC. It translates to CSARVWGGYTF.

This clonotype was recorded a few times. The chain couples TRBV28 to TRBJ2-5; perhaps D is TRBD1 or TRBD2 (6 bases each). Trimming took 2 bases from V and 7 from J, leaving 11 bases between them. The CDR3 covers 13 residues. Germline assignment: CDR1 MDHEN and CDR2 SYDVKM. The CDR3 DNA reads TGTGCCAGCAGTTTAATTGAGGGGGGGACCCAGTACTTC. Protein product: CASSLIEGGTQYF.

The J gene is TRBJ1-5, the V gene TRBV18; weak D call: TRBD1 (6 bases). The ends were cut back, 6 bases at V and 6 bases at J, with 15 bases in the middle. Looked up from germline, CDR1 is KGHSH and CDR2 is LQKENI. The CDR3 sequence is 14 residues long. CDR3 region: CASSDQGGGQPQHF. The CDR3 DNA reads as TGTGCCAGCTCCGACCAGGGAGGGGGTCAGCCCCAGCATTTT.

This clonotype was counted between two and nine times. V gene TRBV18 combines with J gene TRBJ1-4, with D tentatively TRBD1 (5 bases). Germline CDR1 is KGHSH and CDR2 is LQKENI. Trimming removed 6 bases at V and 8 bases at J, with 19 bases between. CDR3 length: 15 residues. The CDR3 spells CASSLIQASLEKLFF. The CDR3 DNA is TGTGCCAGCTCGCTTATACAGGCGTCCCTGGAAAAACTGTTTTTT.